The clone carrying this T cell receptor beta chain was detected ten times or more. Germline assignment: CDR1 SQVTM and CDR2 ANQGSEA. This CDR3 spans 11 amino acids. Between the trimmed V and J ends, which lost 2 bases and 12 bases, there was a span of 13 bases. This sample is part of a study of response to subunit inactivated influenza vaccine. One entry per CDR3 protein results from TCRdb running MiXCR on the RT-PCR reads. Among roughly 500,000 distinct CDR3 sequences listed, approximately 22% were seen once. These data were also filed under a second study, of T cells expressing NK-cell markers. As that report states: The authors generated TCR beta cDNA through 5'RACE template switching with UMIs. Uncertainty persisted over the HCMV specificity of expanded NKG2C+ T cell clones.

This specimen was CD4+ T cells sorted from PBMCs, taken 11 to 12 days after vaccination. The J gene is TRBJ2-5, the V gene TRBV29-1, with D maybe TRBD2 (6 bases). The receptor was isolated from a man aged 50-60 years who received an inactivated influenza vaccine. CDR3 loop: CSVEMGGPKYF. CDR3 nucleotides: TGCAGCGTTGAAATGGGGGGACCGAAGTACTTC.